A selection of T cell receptor beta chains follows, all from one sample in a study of T cell clusters in autoimmune cytopenias. TCRdb reanalyzed the multiplex PCR reads and collapses them to one entry per CDR3 protein, without DNA. The sample yields 11,000 or so distinct CDR3 sequences, of which the top ten take up about a quarter. These data were also reused for a study on T cell repertoires in aging, cancer and after chemotherapy.

The sequenced sample was peripheral blood. These TCRs come from a human donor in good health. CDR3s include the opening cysteine and the closing phenylalanine or tryptophan. Part of the rows lack a size; the others show once, few, many or a class for expanded clones.

abundance,v_gene,j_gene,CDR3aa
NA,TRBV19,TRBJ1-5,CASSPGANQPQHF
NA,TRBV19,TRBJ1-1,CASSIGSRVGTEAFF
NA,TRBV19,TRBJ1-1,CASRQGTEAFF
medium-sized,TRBV11-3,TRBJ2-1,CASSDPEDTNNEQFF
NA,TRBV18,TRBJ1-1,CASSPWDSLNTEAFF
NA,TRBV30,TRBJ1-1,CAWTAKDTMGDEAFF
medium-sized,TRBV15,TRBJ2-2,CATSREPRGDTGELFF
medium-sized,TRBV30,TRBJ2-6,CAWNLLTGANVLTF
NA,TRBV27,TRBJ1-1,CASATGAGALNTEAFF
NA,TRBV29-1,TRBJ1-3,CSVAHSGNTIYF
NA,TRBV19,TRBJ1-5,CASSMESAVEPQHF
NA,TRBV7-2,TRBJ2-1,CASSLIRGAYNEQFF
medium-sized,TRBV29-1,TRBJ2-1,CSQGQGAYNEQFF
NA,TRBV19,TRBJ1-2,CASSMYGKANYGYTF
NA,TRBV18,TRBJ1-4,CASSARDRNNEKLFF
NA,TRBV30,TRBJ2-1,CAWTTRARGGHEQFF
NA,TRBV6-1,TRBJ1-5,CASDQGGPQHF
NA,TRBV5-4,TRBJ1-4,CASSSRTANKKLFF
NA,TRBV27,TRBJ1-5,CASSFVGQGNQPQHF
NA,TRBV12-3/TRBV12-4,TRBJ1-5,CASSLQGRGGAQHF
medium-sized,TRBV29-1,TRBJ2-1,CSGSGGYNEQFF
NA,TRBV11-3,TRBJ2-7,CASSPPGLADLYEQYF
NA,TRBV7-4,TRBJ2-3,CASSRRTSRDTDTQYF
medium-sized,TRBV11-3,TRBJ2-7,CASSLEGLAYEQYF
NA,TRBV15,TRBJ2-3,CATSRKSEIAGGTDTQYF
NA,TRBV6-1,TRBJ1-6,CASALERTYNSPLHF
NA,TRBV6-1,TRBJ2-7,CASFQGWRSYEQYF
NA,TRBV20-1,TRBJ2-3,CSARQMWTGVGDTQYF
medium-sized,TRBV11-3,TRBJ2-3,CASSKRQGGDTQYF
NA,TRBV6-1,TRBJ2-7,CASSEAGRSYEQYF
NA,TRBV5-4,TRBJ2-1,CASSSLAGDFSYNEQFF
NA,TRBV5-6,TRBJ1-2,CASSLLPGQGAYGYTF
NA,TRBV27,TRBJ2-1,CASSLSLERGVSNEQFF
NA,TRBV19,TRBJ1-1,CASSTFMTGKNTEAFF
NA,TRBV5-5,TRBJ1-3,CASSLEHTGNTIYF
NA,TRBV27,TRBJ1-6,CASSLPGSTPLHF
NA,TRBV5-4,TRBJ2-1,CASSRDPTPNEQFF
NA,TRBV19,TRBJ1-6,CASAQGATKDSPLHF
NA,TRBV5-6,TRBJ1-6,CASSGSGQGTNSPLHF
NA,TRBV12-3/TRBV12-4,TRBJ2-2,CASFANVVGGELFF
NA,TRBV27,TRBJ2-3,CASTSGAITDTQYF
NA,TRBV13,TRBJ2-3,CASSFTGLAADTQYF